The source of this TCR beta chain is a study of cytomegalovirus exposure and HLA in healthy donors. Points from the study as a whole: DRB1 showed the most TCR associations and HLA-C the fewest in a later analysis, as rates varied by HLA locus. A later analysis associated some 16,000 TCR beta sequences with HLA alleles at a 0.05 false discovery rate.

All donors participated as healthy donors of bone marrow. The PCR was carried out with 60 Vbeta primers and 13 Jbeta primers. TCRdb's copy holds only in-frame clones and misses some; the assay was immunoSEQ multiplex PCR. The repertoire holds 130,000 to 150,000 clones, with around two thirds as singletons. This clone came up a few times. Its specificity is unknown. V was pared by 2 bases and J by 1 base, with 9 bases between. The CDR3 has 15 residues. Germline V gives CDR1 SGHNT, CDR2 YYREEE (reference sequence). The TCR comes from a man between 18 and 35 years old in good health and CMV-seropositive. Sequencing used PBMCs. V gene TRBV5-4 combines with J gene TRBJ2-2, with D possibly TRBD2 on 5 matching bases. The CDR3 nucleotides are TGTGCCAGCAGCTTCGTGGGAGTGAACACCGGGGAGCTGTTTTTT. This translates into CASSFVGVNTGELFF.